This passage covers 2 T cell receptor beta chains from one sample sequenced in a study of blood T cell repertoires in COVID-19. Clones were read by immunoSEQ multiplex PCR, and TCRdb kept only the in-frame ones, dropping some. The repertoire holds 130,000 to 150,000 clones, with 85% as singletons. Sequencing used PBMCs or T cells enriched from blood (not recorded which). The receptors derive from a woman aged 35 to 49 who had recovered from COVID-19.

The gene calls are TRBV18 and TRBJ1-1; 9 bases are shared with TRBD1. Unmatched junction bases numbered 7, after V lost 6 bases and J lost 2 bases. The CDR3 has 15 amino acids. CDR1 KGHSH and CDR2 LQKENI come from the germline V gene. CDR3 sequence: CASSDVQGANTEAFF. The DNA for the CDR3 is TGTGCCAGCTCCGATGTACAGGGGGCAAACACTGAAGCTTTCTTT.

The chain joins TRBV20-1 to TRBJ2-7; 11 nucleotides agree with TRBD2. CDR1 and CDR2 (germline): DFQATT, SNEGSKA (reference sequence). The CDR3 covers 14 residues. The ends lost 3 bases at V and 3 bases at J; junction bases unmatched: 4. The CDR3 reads CSASASGRIYEQYF. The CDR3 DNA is TGCAGTGCTAGTGCTAGCGGGAGGATCTACGAGCAGTACTTC.